This T cell receptor beta chain was captured by sequencing in a study of beta chain features in type 1 diabetes. Overall study: Taken together, all samples contributed 107,917,701 examined sorted cells. Points from the study as a whole: Type 1 diabetes patients had moderately but significantly shorter TCRB CDR3s in all four CD4+ subsets.

Germline V gene data show CDR1 as SGHRS and CDR2 as YFSETQ. V lost 4 bases to trimming and J lost 2 bases; unmatched junction nucleotides: 7. This CDR3 has 15 residues. Isolated RNA was reverse transcribed in full, so expressed TCRB transcripts were sequenced. TCRdb's copy holds only in-frame clones and misses some; the assay was immunoSEQ multiplex PCR. The profile shows roughly 290,000 clones, over 12% of them singletons. In regard to this clone: Its target is unknown.

Material: naive CD4+ T cells from blood. This TCR was sampled from a man between 18 and 35 years old with type 1 diabetes. The V and J genes are TRBV5-1 and TRBJ2-3, with 7 bases lining up with TRBD1. This chain's CDR3 is CASSVTGQITDTQYF. CDR3 nucleotides: TGCGCCAGCAGCGTAACGGGACAGATCACAGATACGCAGTATTTT.